The following is a T cell receptor (beta chain) sequence with its context. Its antigen is not known. This entry is derived from a study of cytomegalovirus exposure and HLA in healthy donors. The donors, nominally healthy at sampling, likely had unrecorded immune exposures. Whole-study results and caveats: A further, later analysis showed that HLA-associated TCR beta chains (compared with equally common others) were more clonally expanded. In a later analysis, TCR association rates varied by HLA locus: DRB1 most, HLA-C fewest.

The V and J ends lost 6 bases and 7 bases respectively, with 9 bases between them. CDR1 is MNHNS, CDR2 SASEGT, per germline. CDR3 size: 12 residues. PCR amplification relied on 60 Vbeta primers (plus 13 Jbeta primers). Sequencing was performed with immunoSEQ multiplex PCR; in TCRdb, only in-frame clones are kept and a portion is missing. The data show some 130,000 clones, around four fifths seen once. The J gene is TRBJ2-2, the V gene TRBV6-1; D ambiguous. The source material was PBMCs. This sequence was found in a man aged 25 to 40 in good health. This CDR3 is CASRERLGELFF. The CDR3 DNA follows: TGTGCCAGCAGGGAAAGACTCGGGGAGCTGTTTTTT.